This TCR beta chain was observed in a study of CXCR3-negative and CXCR3-positive naive CD8 T cells. At the level of the study: Each library gave roughly 1.4 +/- 0.3 million of about 150 million TRB reads. Findings and caveats of the study: CXCR3-negative and CXCR3-positive naive cells shared comparable TRBV-TRBJ usage, but memory cells did not. Between one naive subset and the other, surface CD5 was comparable, and TCR strength was inferred from TRB CDR3 properties. Greater hydrophobicity was found in TRB CDR3s of CXCR3-positive naive cells than of CXCR3-negative naive cells.

With respect to this clonotype: What it binds is not known.

Libraries of TRB cDNA were made by 5' RACE and carried UMIs. TCRdb reanalyzed the 5' RACE reads and collapses them to one entry per CDR3 protein, without DNA. With some 150,000 distinct CDR3 sequences in the sample, the ten largest clones hold about 0.28%. Sequencing was performed on naive CXCR3+ CD8+ T cells from blood. Subset reported: CD45RO-CCR7+CD27+CD95- naive CD8+ T cells expressing CXCR3 (TNR3+). This clonotype was obtained from a human donor in good health. Some clones in this sample may be carry-over from other donors' samples.

The chain's CDR3 is CSGGQAITYNEQFF. The J gene is TRBJ2-1, the V gene TRBV29-1; TCRdb returns TRBD1, unconfirmable since there is no DNA. In germline, CDR1 is SQVTM, CDR2 ANQGSEA. The CDR3 covers 14 residues.